This TCR beta chain emerged from a study of patients and donors after allogeneic stem cell transplantation. The CDR3 length is 15 residues. V was pared by 3 bases and J by 5 bases, with 2 bases of the junction left unmatched. The V gene's germline CDR1 is LGHDT and CDR2 YNNKEL (reference sequence). TCRdb reanalysed the RT-PCR reads using MiXCR and keeps one entry per CDR3 protein. The sample includes 400,000 to 500,000 distinct CDR3 sequences, around 16% of them seen just once. This clonotype occurred a few times. This receptor was obtained from a human donor who was either an allogeneic HSCT recipient or a stem cell or donor lymphocyte infusion donor (not recorded which). It is not recorded whose cells these are; they may come from a transplant donor. The J gene is TRBJ2-3, the V gene TRBV3-1; 13 bases map to TRBD2. The sequenced material came from blood, either unsorted or a sorted T cell fraction (not recorded which). The CDR3 is CASSHGTSGVDTQYF. DNA for the CDR3: TGTGCCAGCAGCCACGGGACTAGCGGGGTAGATACGCAGTATTTT.